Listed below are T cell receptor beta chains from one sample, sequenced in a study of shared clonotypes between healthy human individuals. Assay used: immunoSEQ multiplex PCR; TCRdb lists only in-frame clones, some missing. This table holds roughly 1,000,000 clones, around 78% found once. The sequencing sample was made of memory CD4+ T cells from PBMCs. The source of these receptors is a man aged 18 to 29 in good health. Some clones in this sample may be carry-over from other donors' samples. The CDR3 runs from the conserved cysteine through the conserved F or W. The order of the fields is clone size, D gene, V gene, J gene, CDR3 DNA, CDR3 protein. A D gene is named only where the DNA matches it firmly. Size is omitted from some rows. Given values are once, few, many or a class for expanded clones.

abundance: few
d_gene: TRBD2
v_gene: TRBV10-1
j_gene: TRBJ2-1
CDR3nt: TGCGCCAGCAGTGAGGTAGCGGGAGTAGGATACAATGAGCAGTTCTTC
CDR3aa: CASSEVAGVGYNEQFF

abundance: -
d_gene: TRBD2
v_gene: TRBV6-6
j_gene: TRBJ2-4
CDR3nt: TGTGCCAGCAGTTATGGAATTCCGGGGGGAAACATTCAGTACTTC
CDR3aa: CASSYGIPGGNIQYF

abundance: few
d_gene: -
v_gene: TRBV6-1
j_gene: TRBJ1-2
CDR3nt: TGTGCCAGCAGTGAATGGGGGATTGCGTTGTCATACTATGGCTACACCTTC
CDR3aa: CASSEWGIALSYYGYTF

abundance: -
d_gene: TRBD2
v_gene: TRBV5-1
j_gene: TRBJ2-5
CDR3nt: TGCGCCAGCTCGACGGCGGGGGGCCCAGAGACCCAGTACTTC
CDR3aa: CASSTAGGPETQYF

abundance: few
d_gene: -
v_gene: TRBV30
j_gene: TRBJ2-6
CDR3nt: TGTGCCTGGAGTTTCGCTGGGGCCAACGTCCTGACTTTC
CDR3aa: CAWSFAGANVLTF

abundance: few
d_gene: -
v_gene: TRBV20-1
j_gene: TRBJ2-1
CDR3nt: TGCAGTGCCACAAGACTCGGCGGGCAGTTCTTC
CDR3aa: CSATRLGGQFF

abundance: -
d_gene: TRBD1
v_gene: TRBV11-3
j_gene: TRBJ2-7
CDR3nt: TGTGCCAGCAGCTCAGGACAGGGGGACGAGCAGTACTTC
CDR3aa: CASSSGQGDEQYF

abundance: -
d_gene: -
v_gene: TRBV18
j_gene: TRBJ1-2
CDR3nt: TGTGCCAGCTCACCACCAACTGGACCGGACTATGGCTACACCTTC
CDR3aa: CASSPPTGPDYGYTF

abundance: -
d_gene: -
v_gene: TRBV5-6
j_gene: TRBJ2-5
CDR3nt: TGTGCCAGCAGGAAGACGGGGCTTCAAGAGACCCAGTACTTC
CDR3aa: CASRKTGLQETQYF

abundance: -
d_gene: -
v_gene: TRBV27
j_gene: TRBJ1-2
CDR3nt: TGTGCCAGCAGTTCACAGGGTGGGGGCTTCTATGGCTACACCTTC
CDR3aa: CASSSQGGGFYGYTF

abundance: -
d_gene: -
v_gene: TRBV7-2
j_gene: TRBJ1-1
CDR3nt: TGTGCCGGTTCGGGCAGGGAGAGTTGGAACACTGAAGCTTTCTTT
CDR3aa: CAGSGRESWNTEAFF

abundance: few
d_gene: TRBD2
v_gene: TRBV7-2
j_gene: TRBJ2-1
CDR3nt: TGTGCCAGCACCCAAACCGGGGGGACGCCGTTTTTCTTC
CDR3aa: CASTQTGGTPFFF

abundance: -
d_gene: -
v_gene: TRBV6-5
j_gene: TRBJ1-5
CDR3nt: TGTGCCAGCAGTTACGACGTCTATCAGCCCCAGCATTTT
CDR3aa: CASSYDVYQPQHF

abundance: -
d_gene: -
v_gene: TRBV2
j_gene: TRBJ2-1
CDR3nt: TGTGCCAGCCAGGAGTACCCCTACAATGAGCAGTTCTTC
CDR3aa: CASQEYPYNEQFF

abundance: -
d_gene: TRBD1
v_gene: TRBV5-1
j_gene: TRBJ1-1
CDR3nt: TGCGCCACCCGGCATGACGGGACAGCGAACACTGAAGCTTTCTTT
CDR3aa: CATRHDGTANTEAFF

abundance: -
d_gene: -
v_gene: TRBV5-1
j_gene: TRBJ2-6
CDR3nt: TGCGCCAGCAGCTTGGGCCCCCCTAGGGCCGGGGCCAACGTCCTGACTTTC
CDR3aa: CASSLGPPRAGANVLTF

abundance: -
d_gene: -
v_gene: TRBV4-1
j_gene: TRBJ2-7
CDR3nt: TGCGCCAGCAGCCAAGACCTAGGACGGAACTACGAGCAGTACTTC
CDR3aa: CASSQDLGRNYEQYF

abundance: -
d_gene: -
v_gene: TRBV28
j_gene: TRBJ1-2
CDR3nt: TGTGCCAGCAGTTCATCGACGGCTAACTATGGCTACACCTTC
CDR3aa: CASSSSTANYGYTF

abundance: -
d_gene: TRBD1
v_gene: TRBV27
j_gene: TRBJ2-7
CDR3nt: TGTGCCAGCAGTTTGGCAGGGGGCCCCAACGAGCAGTACTTC
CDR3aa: CASSLAGGPNEQYF

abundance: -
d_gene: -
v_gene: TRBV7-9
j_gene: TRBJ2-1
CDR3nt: TGTGCCAGCAGCTTATCAAGGGGCGGTGAGCAGTTCTTC
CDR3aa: CASSLSRGGEQFF

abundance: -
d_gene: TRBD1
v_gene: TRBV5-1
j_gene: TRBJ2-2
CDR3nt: TGCGCCAGCAACAAACCGGGACAGGGGCACACCGGGGAGCTGTTTTTT
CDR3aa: CASNKPGQGHTGELFF

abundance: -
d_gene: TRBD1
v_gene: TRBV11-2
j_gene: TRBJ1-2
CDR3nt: TGTGCCAGCACGCCATTCGGGACAGGGAACTATGGCTACACCTTC
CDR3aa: CASTPFGTGNYGYTF

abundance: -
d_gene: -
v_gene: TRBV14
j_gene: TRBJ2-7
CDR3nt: TGTACCAGCAGCCAATGGCGGACAGACGAGCAGTACTTC
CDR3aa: CTSSQWRTDEQYF

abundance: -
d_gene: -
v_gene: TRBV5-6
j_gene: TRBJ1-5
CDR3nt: TGTGCCAGCAGCTTGGGGGTTGGCAGCAATCAGCCCCAGCATTTT
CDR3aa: CASSLGVGSNQPQHF

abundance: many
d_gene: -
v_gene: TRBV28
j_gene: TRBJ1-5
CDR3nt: TGTGCCAGCAGTGTAGGAGGGGCGTATAGCAATCAGCCCCAGCATTTT
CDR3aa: CASSVGGAYSNQPQHF

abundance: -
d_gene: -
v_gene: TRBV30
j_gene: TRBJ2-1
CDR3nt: TGTGCCTGGAGTAGATGGCGGAGCCACAATGAGCAGTTCTTC
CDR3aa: CAWSRWRSHNEQFF

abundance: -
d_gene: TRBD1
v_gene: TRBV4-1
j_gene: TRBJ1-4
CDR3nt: TGCGCCAGCAGCCGTTATCCACAGGGGTCAACTAATGAAAAACTGTTTTTT
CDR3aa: CASSRYPQGSTNEKLFF

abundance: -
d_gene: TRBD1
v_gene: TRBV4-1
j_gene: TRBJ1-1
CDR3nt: TGCGCCAGCAGCCAACCGGGACAGGGCCTTGAAGCTTTCTTT
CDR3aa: CASSQPGQGLEAFF

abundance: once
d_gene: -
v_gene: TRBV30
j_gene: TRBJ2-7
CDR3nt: TGTGCCTGGAGTATGCCCGGGCTGAACTACGAGCAGTACTTC
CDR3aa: CAWSMPGLNYEQYF

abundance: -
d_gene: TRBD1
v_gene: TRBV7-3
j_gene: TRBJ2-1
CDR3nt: TGTGCCAGCAGCTCTGGGACAGAGTCCTACAATGAGCAGTTCTTC
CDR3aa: CASSSGTESYNEQFF

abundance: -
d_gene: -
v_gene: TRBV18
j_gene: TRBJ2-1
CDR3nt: TGTGCCAGCTCACCAACCGAGTCCCGCGTCGGGGAGCAGTTCTTC
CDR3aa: CASSPTESRVGEQFF

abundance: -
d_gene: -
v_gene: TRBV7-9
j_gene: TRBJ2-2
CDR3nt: TGTGCCAGCAGCTTAGAGAGTGGTAACACCGGGGAGCTGTTTTTT
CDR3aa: CASSLESGNTGELFF